This T cell receptor beta chain derives from a study of blood T cell repertoires in COVID-19. V was shortened by 3 bases and J by 0 bases, with 14 bases between the two germline ends. The CDR3 extends over 16 amino acids. The germline CDR1 and CDR2 sequences are ENHRY and SYGVKD. Generated by immunoSEQ multiplex PCR, the TCRdb table keeps only in-frame clones and is missing some. Of approximately 320,000 clones in the sample, 80% to 90% were seen once. The TCR originated in a woman between 18 and 30 years old who had recovered from COVID-19. The chain has TRBV10-3 and TRBJ1-1, with D unclear. Source material: PBMCs or T cells enriched from blood (not recorded which). CDR3 nucleotides: TGTGCCATCAGTGACATCCCTACAGCCCTGAACACTGAAGCTTTCTTT. This translates into CAISDIPTALNTEAFF.